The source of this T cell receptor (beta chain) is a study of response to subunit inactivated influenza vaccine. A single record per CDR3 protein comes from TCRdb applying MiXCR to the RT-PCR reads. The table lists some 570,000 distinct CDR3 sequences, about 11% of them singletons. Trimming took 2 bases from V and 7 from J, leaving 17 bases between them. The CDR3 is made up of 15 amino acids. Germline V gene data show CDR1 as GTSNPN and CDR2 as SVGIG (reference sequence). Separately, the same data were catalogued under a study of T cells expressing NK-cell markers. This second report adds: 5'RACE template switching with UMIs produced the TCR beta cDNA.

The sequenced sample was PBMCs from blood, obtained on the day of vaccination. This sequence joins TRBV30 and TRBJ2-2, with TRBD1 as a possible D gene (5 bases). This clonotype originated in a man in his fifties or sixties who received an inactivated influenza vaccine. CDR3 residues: CAWSPPDRDNGELFF. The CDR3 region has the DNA TGTGCCTGGAGTCCTCCTGACAGAGACAACGGGGAGCTGTTTTTT.